A selection of T cell receptor beta chains follows, all from one sample in a study of blood T cell repertoires in COVID-19. The method was immunoSEQ multiplex PCR; TCRdb's version includes in-frame clones alone and lacks a portion of them. The sample consists of roughly 97,000 clones, 87% of them appearing once. The sample consisted of peripheral blood. All receptors come from a man aged 50-59 years with acute or convalescent COVID-19. CDR3s include the opening cysteine and the closing phenylalanine or tryptophan. The D gene is left open where the match is weak. Some rows mark clone size as missing; the rest say once, few, many or name a class of expanded clone.

d_gene: TRBD2; v_gene: TRBV2; j_gene: TRBJ2-1; abundance: NA; CDR3nt: TGTGCCAGCAGTGGGCCAGCGGGAAAGGGTTTCGATGAGCAGTTCTTC; CDR3aa: CASSGPAGKGFDEQFF
d_gene: NA; v_gene: TRBV7-9; j_gene: TRBJ1-2; abundance: NA; CDR3nt: TGTGCCAGCAGCCCTACGGGGAGTAACTATGGCTACACCTTC; CDR3aa: CASSPTGSNYGYTF
d_gene: TRBD2; v_gene: TRBV27; j_gene: TRBJ2-7; abundance: NA; CDR3nt: TGTGCCAGCAGTTCCCACACCACCCAAATACTAGCGGGAGGGCCAAACCCCTACGAGCAGTACTTC; CDR3aa: CASSSHTTQILAGGPNPYEQYF
d_gene: TRBD1; v_gene: TRBV11-1; j_gene: TRBJ2-2; abundance: NA; CDR3nt: TGTGCCAGCAGCGCGGGGGACAGGGGGCCCACCGGGGAGCTGTTTTTT; CDR3aa: CASSAGDRGPTGELFF
d_gene: NA; v_gene: TRBV19; j_gene: TRBJ2-7; abundance: NA; CDR3nt: TGTGCCAGTAGTATACTCGCGGGCCCCTCCTACGAGCAGTACTTC; CDR3aa: CASSILAGPSYEQYF
d_gene: TRBD1; v_gene: TRBV2; j_gene: TRBJ2-7; abundance: NA; CDR3nt: TGTGCCAGCAGTGAAGGGGCGACAGGGAAGCAGTACTTC; CDR3aa: CASSEGATGKQYF
d_gene: TRBD1; v_gene: TRBV10-3; j_gene: TRBJ2-1; abundance: NA; CDR3nt: TGTGCCATCAGGACAGGGAGCTCCTACAATGAGCAGTTCTTC; CDR3aa: CAIRTGSSYNEQFF
d_gene: NA; v_gene: TRBV29-1; j_gene: TRBJ1-6; abundance: NA; CDR3nt: TGCAGCGTGCCGGGACCCGGAGGGTCACCCCTCCACTTT; CDR3aa: CSVPGPGGSPLHF
d_gene: NA; v_gene: TRBV27; j_gene: TRBJ1-2; abundance: few; CDR3nt: TGTGCCAGCAGGACAAGTTACTATGGCTACACCTTC; CDR3aa: CASRTSYYGYTF
d_gene: TRBD2; v_gene: TRBV19; j_gene: TRBJ2-7; abundance: NA; CDR3nt: TGTGCCAGTAGTCGAACGAGCCAGGCTAGCGGGAGGAGGGGTTCCTACGAGCAGTACTTC; CDR3aa: CASSRTSQASGRRGSYEQYF
d_gene: TRBD2; v_gene: TRBV3-1/TRBV3-2; j_gene: TRBJ2-1; abundance: NA; CDR3nt: TGTGCCAGCAGCCACCAGGCCGGGACTAGCTCCTACAATGAGCAGTTCTTC; CDR3aa: CASSHQAGTSSYNEQFF
d_gene: NA; v_gene: TRBV5-4; j_gene: TRBJ2-2; abundance: NA; CDR3nt: TGTGCCAGCAGCTTTCGTCAGGGAGGTGGAACCGGGGAGCTGTTTTTT; CDR3aa: CASSFRQGGGTGELFF
d_gene: NA; v_gene: TRBV29-1; j_gene: TRBJ2-2; abundance: once; CDR3nt: TGCAGCGTAGATCAATCACAGGGTGCCGGGGAGCTGTTTTTT; CDR3aa: CSVDQSQGAGELFF
d_gene: NA; v_gene: TRBV2; j_gene: TRBJ2-5; abundance: NA; CDR3nt: TGTGCCAGCAGTGCTCCCGCGGGCCACCAAGAGACCCAGTACTTC; CDR3aa: CASSAPAGHQETQYF
d_gene: NA; v_gene: TRBV7-2; j_gene: TRBJ2-1; abundance: NA; CDR3nt: TGTGCCAGCAGCTCCCTAAGCCGGAATGAGCAGTTCTTC; CDR3aa: CASSSLSRNEQFF
d_gene: NA; v_gene: TRBV12-3/TRBV12-4; j_gene: TRBJ2-1; abundance: once; CDR3nt: TGTGCCAGCAGTTTGGGGGGGGCGGTTGAGCAGTTCTTC; CDR3aa: CASSLGGAVEQFF
d_gene: TRBD1; v_gene: TRBV7-9; j_gene: TRBJ2-2; abundance: NA; CDR3nt: TGTGCCAGCAGCCACGGGACAGAAACCGGGGAGCTGTTTTTT; CDR3aa: CASSHGTETGELFF
d_gene: NA; v_gene: TRBV5-4; j_gene: TRBJ2-5; abundance: NA; CDR3nt: TGTGCCAGCAGCTCCACAACAGGGCTGGGAGAGACCCAGTACTTC; CDR3aa: CASSSTTGLGETQYF
d_gene: NA; v_gene: TRBV27; j_gene: TRBJ2-7; abundance: NA; CDR3nt: TGTGCCAGCAGCAGCGCACACAGGGCTGGGGAGCAGTACTTC; CDR3aa: CASSSAHRAGEQYF
d_gene: NA; v_gene: TRBV28; j_gene: TRBJ1-2; abundance: NA; CDR3nt: TGTGCCAGCGGCAGGGGACGTGGCTACACCTTC; CDR3aa: CASGRGRGYTF
d_gene: TRBD2; v_gene: TRBV30; j_gene: TRBJ2-3; abundance: NA; CDR3nt: TGTGCCTGGGCCCGCGGACTAGCGGGAGCCGCAGATACGCAGTATTTT; CDR3aa: CAWARGLAGAADTQYF
d_gene: NA; v_gene: TRBV24-1; j_gene: TRBJ1-5; abundance: NA; CDR3nt: TGTGCCACCAGTGTCAGGGGCCCTAATCAGCCCCAGCATTTT; CDR3aa: CATSVRGPNQPQHF
d_gene: NA; v_gene: TRBV2; j_gene: TRBJ1-3; abundance: NA; CDR3nt: TGTGCCAGCAGTTCCCCGACAATCGCTGGAAACACCATATATTTT; CDR3aa: CASSSPTIAGNTIYF
d_gene: TRBD1; v_gene: TRBV5-1; j_gene: TRBJ1-1; abundance: NA; CDR3nt: TGCGCCAGCAGAAAAGACAGGGTGAACACTGAAGCTTTCTTT; CDR3aa: CASRKDRVNTEAFF
d_gene: NA; v_gene: TRBV5-1; j_gene: TRBJ2-5; abundance: NA; CDR3nt: TGCGCCAGCAGCGAGGGTAGGGAGACCCAGTACTTC; CDR3aa: CASSEGRETQYF
d_gene: NA; v_gene: TRBV12-3/TRBV12-4; j_gene: TRBJ1-2; abundance: once; CDR3nt: TGTGCCAGCAGTTTTGACAGGACCTATGGCTACACCTTC; CDR3aa: CASSFDRTYGYTF
d_gene: TRBD2; v_gene: TRBV9; j_gene: TRBJ2-2; abundance: NA; CDR3nt: TGTGCCAGCAGCGTAGAAACGGGAGGATGGATCGGGTCCGGGGAGCTGTTTTTT; CDR3aa: CASSVETGGWIGSGELFF
d_gene: NA; v_gene: TRBV7-6; j_gene: TRBJ1-2; abundance: NA; CDR3nt: TGTGCCAGCAGCTTAGGTGGTGGAGGGGTAGACTCCTATGGCTACACCTTC; CDR3aa: CASSLGGGGVDSYGYTF